The source of this TCR beta chain is a study of blood T cells in healthy people across ages. Combining a sample-barcoded 5' primer with a J-beta primer mix, a second PCR ran for roughly 7 to 11 cycles. TCRdb processed the 5' RACE reads anew with MiXCR; each CDR3 protein has one entry. The sample lists roughly 1.7 million distinct CDR3 sequences, roughly 32% occurring once. This clonotype was observed a handful of times. V shed 0 bases, J shed 4 bases, and the junction held 6 bases outside the gene matches. CDR3 length equals 17 residues. CDR1 and CDR2 from the germline V gene are SGHRS and YFSETQ. The sequenced material came from blood. The V and J genes are TRBV5-1 and TRBJ2-1; 11 positions agree with TRBD2. This TCR was sampled from a woman under 40 in good health. The CDR3 reads CASSLALAGGIYNEQFF. CDR3 DNA: TGCGCCAGCAGCTTGGCCTTAGCGGGGGGGATATACAATGAGCAGTTCTTC.